This T cell receptor (beta chain) was observed in a study of spatial heterogeneity in lung cancer. Turning to the study itself: Detected sequences consistently included more beta-chain ones than alpha-chain ones.

The CDR3 sequence is 14 residues long. CDR1 and CDR2 from the germline V gene are SGHDN and FVKESK. Deletions cut 0 bases from V and 8 bases from J, with 13 bases between. Time point defined: sample taken at primary tumor resection. Extraction of whole RNA from tumor, nontumor lung or frozen PBMC preceded unsorted sequencing. About this clonotype: What it binds is unknown.

TCRdb processed the 5' RACE reads anew with MiXCR; each CDR3 protein has one entry. Altogether some 9,900 distinct CDR3 sequences are present, 10% to 15% being singletons, with the ten largest covering about 11%. Findings and caveats of the study: Within tumors, counts of expanded alpha and beta TCRs tracked tumor mutation counts.

The TCR sequence derives from a male donor with early-stage non-small cell lung cancer. The rearrangement joins TRBV14 to TRBJ1-2; D not certain. The specimen was lung tumor tissue, collected at surgery. DNA of the CDR3: TGTGCCAGCAGCCAAGATCAAGGTCCCTGGGGCTACACCTTC. It translates to CASSQDQGPWGYTF. Full variable domain (missing parts from reference TRBV14 and TRBJ1-2): EAGVTQFPSHSVIEKGQTVTLRCDPISGHDNLYWYRRVMGKEIKFLLHFVKESKQDESGMPNNRFLAERTGGTYSTLKVQPAELEDSGVYFCASSQDQGPWGYTFGSGTRLTVV.